This T cell receptor (beta chain) was found in a study of Ad26.COV2.S vaccination and SARS-CoV-2 variants. At the level of the study: Once or twice, 56 days apart, Ad26.COV2.S was delivered intramuscularly. General study points: Placebo recipients and vaccine recipients were similar in non-spike TCR breadth. The study found higher spike-specific TCR breadth in vaccine than placebo recipients.

Only in-frame clones appear in the TCRdb table, and some are missing; sequencing was by immunoSEQ multiplex PCR. The top ten clones hold roughly 12% of a sample with about 480,000 clones, around 85% of them seen once. This CDR3 contains 15 residues. Unmatched junction bases numbered 7, after V lost 3 bases and J lost 3 bases. Germline CDR1 is SGDLS and CDR2 is YYNGEE. Treatment noted: 15 to 20 received Ad26.COV2.S at low or high dose, single or two shots; about 5 received placebo; per-sample allocation not given. Samples came from day 63 after the first vaccine or placebo injection. To note about this clone: Its antigen is undetermined.

The chain employs TRBV9 and TRBJ1-1; the match to TRBD1 covers 8 bases. The TCR comes from a person between 18 and 60 years old who received the Ad26.COV2.S COVID-19 vaccine or a placebo. The sample consisted of peripheral blood, taken in a trial of Ad26.COV2.S vaccine versus placebo. The CDR3 spells CASSASDRADTEAFF. The DNA for the CDR3 is TGTGCCAGCAGCGCCTCGGACAGGGCGGACACTGAAGCTTTCTTT.